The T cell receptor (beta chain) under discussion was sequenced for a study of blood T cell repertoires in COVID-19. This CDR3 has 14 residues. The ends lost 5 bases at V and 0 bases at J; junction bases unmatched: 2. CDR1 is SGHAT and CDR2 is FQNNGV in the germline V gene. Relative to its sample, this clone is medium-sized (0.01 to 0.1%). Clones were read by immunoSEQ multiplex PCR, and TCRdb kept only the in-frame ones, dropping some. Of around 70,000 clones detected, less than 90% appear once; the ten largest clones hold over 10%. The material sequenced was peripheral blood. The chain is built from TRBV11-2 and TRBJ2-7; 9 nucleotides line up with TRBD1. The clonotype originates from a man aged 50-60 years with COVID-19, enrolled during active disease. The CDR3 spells CASSAQGASYEQYF. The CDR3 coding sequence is TGTGCCAGCAGCGCACAGGGGGCCTCCTACGAGCAGTACTTC.